These 16 T cell receptor beta chains share one sample of origin, sequenced in a study of CD8 T cells in ankylosing spondylitis. TCRdb re-analysed the 5' RACE reads in MiXCR, keeping a single row per CDR3 protein. The sample carries some 140,000 distinct CDR3 sequences, 7.5% to 9.5% recorded once. The specimen was synovial fluid, either unsorted or a sorted T cell fraction (not recorded which). These receptors were obtained from a male donor with ankylosing spondylitis.

Ten or more counts support this clonotype. The rearrangement links TRBV7-2 to TRBJ1-1; the match to TRBD1 covers 8 bases. Germline lookup yields CDR1 SGHTA and CDR2 FQGNSA. The CDR3 consists of 13 residues. The ends lost 3 bases at V and 5 bases at J; junction bases unmatched: 2. Written as DNA, the CDR3 is TGTGCCAGCAGCTTGGGGACAGGAACTGAAGCTTTCTTT. Translated: CASSLGTGTEAFF.

This clonotype was observed many times. The chain uses TRBV28 and TRBJ1-1, with a weak D call TRBD1 (6 bases). V lost 7 bases to trimming and J lost 1 base, with 13 bases between them. CDR3 length: 14 residues. Per the germline V gene, CDR1 is MDHEN and CDR2 is SYDVKM. The CDR3 DNA reads TGTGCCAGCACCACTTTACAGGGGAACACTGAAGCTTTCTTT. It codes for CASTTLQGNTEAFF.

This clonotype was seen a handful of times. The CDR3 nucleotides are TGTGCCAGCAGCCCCGGGGGGACAACTAATGAAAAACTGTTTTTT. Residues: CASSPGGTTNEKLFF. The chain uses TRBV5-5 and TRBJ1-4; a weak D match, TRBD1 (5 bases). Germline CDR1 is SGHKS and CDR2 is YYEKEE (reference sequence). The CDR3 sequence is 15 residues long. V shed 4 bases and J shed 0 bases, with 10 bases lying between them.

This clonotype was observed a handful of times. V usage is TRBV20-1 and J usage is TRBJ2-1; D possibly corresponds to TRBD1 (5 bases). The V end was cut by 7 bases, the J end by 12 bases, with 22 bases between. CDR1 is DFQATT, CDR2 SNEGSKA, per germline (reference sequence). CDR3 length: 13 amino acids. CDR3 nucleotides: TGCAGTGAAGTTAGGGGCGGAAGGATGGGGCAGTTCTTC. The encoded protein is CSEVRGGRMGQFF.

In this sample, this clonotype turned up a few times. The CDR3 DNA follows: TGCGCCAGCAGCTCGGACAGAACCTATGGCTACACCTTC. This gives the protein CASSSDRTYGYTF. This chain connects TRBV5-1 to TRBJ1-2, with D possibly matching TRBD1 (6 bases). The germline V gene encodes CDR1 SGHRS and CDR2 YFSETQ. The length of the CDR3 is 13 residues. Trimming removed 3 bases at V and 4 bases at J, with 10 bases between. Supplemented by reference TRBV5-1 and TRBJ1-2, the full variable domain reads KAGVTQTPRYLIKTRGQQVTLSCSPISGHRSVSWYQQTPGQGLQFLFEYFSETQRNKGNFPGRFSGRQFSNSRSEMNVSTLELGDSALYLCASSSDRTYGYTFGSGTRLTVV.

The J gene is TRBJ1-3, the V gene TRBV4-3, with TRBD1 matching 10 bases. The V gene end was trimmed by 2 bases and the J gene end by 3 bases; junction bases not matched to a gene: 4. The CDR3 consists of 16 residues. Germline-derived CDR1 and CDR2 are LGHNA and YSLEER. The CDR3 DNA follows: TGCGCCAGCAGCCAATCAGACAGGGGGCATGGAAACACCATATATTTT. It yields the protein CASSQSDRGHGNTIYF.

Many counts were recorded for this clonotype. The rearrangement joins TRBV7-9 to TRBJ2-4, with 8 bases lining up with TRBD2. The trim removed 0 bases at V and 5 bases at J, leaving 3 bases unmatched. The CDR3 length is 15 residues. Germline CDR1 and CDR2: SEHNR and FQNEAQ (reference sequence). As DNA, the CDR3 is TGTGCCAGCAGCTTAGCGCAAGCGGGGGAAAACATTCAGTACTTC. This translates into CASSLAQAGENIQYF.

This clonotype was detected ten times or more. The chain uses TRBV4-3 and TRBJ2-7; 8 bases match TRBD1. CDR1 and CDR2 (germline): LGHNA, YSLEER. The CDR3 contains 15 residues. The V and J ends lost 0 bases and 12 bases, in that order; junction bases with no gene match: 13. The CDR3 DNA is TGCGCCAGCAGCCAAGAGCTGCAGGGGGCTCGAGGAAGGTACTTC. Protein sequence: CASSQELQGARGRYF.

This clonotype was seen a handful of times. V gene TRBV5-1 combines with J gene TRBJ1-1; D is perhaps TRBD1 (5 bases). V lost 1 base and J lost 8, with 9 bases in between. Germline CDR1 and CDR2: SGHRS and YFSETQ. This CDR3 contains 12 residues. The CDR3 DNA reads as TGCGCCAGCAGCTTGCCTCCAGGGGAAGCTTTCTTT. Residues: CASSLPPGEAFF.

This clonotype appeared many times. The rearrangement joins TRBV7-9 to TRBJ1-5; 7 nucleotides align to TRBD1. The germline gives CDR1 SEHNR, CDR2 FQNEAQ (reference sequence). The CDR3 is 15 amino acids. Trimming at V came to 5 bases and at J to 3 bases, leaving 7 bases not matched to a gene. DNA for the CDR3: TGTGCCAGCAGCCCCAGGGGGACAGACAATCAGCCCCAGCATTTT. This gives the protein CASSPRGTDNQPQHF.

The chain carries TRBV6-2 or TRBV6-3 and TRBJ2-7; D unclear. This CDR3 is built from 13 residues. The V and J ends lost 2 bases and 5 bases respectively, with 10 bases between them. Germline V gene lookup returns CDR1 MNHEY and CDR2 SVGEGT. DNA of the CDR3: TGTGCCAGCAGTTACCAGGAGTTCCACGAGCAGTACTTC. As protein: CASSYQEFHEQYF.

This clonotype was recorded many times. This chain uses TRBV6-5 with TRBJ2-7, with TRBD2 matching over 11 bases. This CDR3 is 18 amino acids long. Germline-derived CDR1 and CDR2 are MNHEY and SVGAGI. With V trimmed by 3 bases and J by 4 bases, 14 bases remained unmatched. CDR3 amino acids: CASSYRRRLAGSQYEQYF. The CDR3 nucleotides read TGTGCCAGCAGTTATCGGCGACGACTAGCGGGATCCCAATACGAGCAGTACTTC.

This clonotype was seen many times. The chain combines TRBV28 with TRBJ2-7, with D tentatively TRBD1 or TRBD2 (5 bases each). The CDR3 sequence is 14 residues long. V was cut by 6 bases and J by 5 bases, with 17 bases left in between. Germline V gene data show CDR1 as MDHEN and CDR2 as SYDVKM. CDR3: CASSPPGLGDEQYF. The DNA for the CDR3 is TGTGCCAGCAGCCCCCCGGGCCTGGGGGACGAGCAGTACTTC.

This clonotype was recorded many times. The rearrangement joins TRBV20-1 to TRBJ2-1; 8 bases match TRBD1. Germline V gene sequence: CDR1 DFQATT, CDR2 SNEGSKA (reference sequence). This CDR3 region has 14 residues. Unmatched junction bases numbered 13, after V lost 5 bases and J lost 10 bases. CDR3 sequence: CSAFPDRVIGEQFF. CDR3 sequence (DNA): TGCAGTGCTTTTCCGGACAGGGTGATCGGGGAGCAGTTCTTC.

This clonotype has only a few counts. The gene calls are TRBV4-2 and TRBJ2-7; the D is unclear. This CDR3 region has 13 residues. The germline gives CDR1 LGHNA, CDR2 YNFKEQ. V was clipped by 0 bases and J by 12 bases, with 15 bases between them. The CDR3 spells CASSQDYESSPYF. The DNA for the CDR3 is TGTGCCAGCAGCCAAGATTATGAGAGTAGTCCGTACTTC.

The V call is TRBV10-3, the J call TRBJ2-1; no definite D call. CDR1 is ENHRY, CDR2 SYGVKD, per germline. The CDR3 is 12 amino acids. Trimming took 6 bases from V and 6 from J, leaving 9 bases between them. CDR3 sequence reads: CAISGGSNEQFF. The CDR3 DNA follows: TGTGCCATCAGCGGCGGATCCAATGAGCAGTTCTTC.